A selection of T cell receptor beta chains follows, all from one sample in a study of graft-versus-host responses after intestinal transplantation. Repertoires were generated with immunoSEQ multiplex PCR, while TCRdb's copy carries only in-frame clones and drops some. The table has more than 10,000 clones, approximately 31% seen once. The sample here was alloreactive CD4+ T cells from a mixed lymphocyte reaction culture, taken before transplantation. Receptors were obtained from a human patient who was an organ donor for intestinal transplantation. CDR3s include the opening cysteine and the closing phenylalanine or tryptophan. Fields, in order: V gene, J gene, clone size, D gene, CDR3 DNA, CDR3 protein. D genes are given only for firm matches. The listing skips clone size in some rows; elsewhere it reads once, few, many or a size class.

>TRBV28|TRBJ1-4|.|TRBD1
TGTGCCAGCAGTTTTTTGGCCGGGACAGGGCGAGCTAATGAAAAACTGTTTTTT
CASSFLAGTGRANEKLFF
>TRBV6-6|TRBJ2-6|.|TRBD2
TGTGCCAGCGCTAGCGGGGGCCTCTCTGGGGCCAACGTCCTGACTTTC
CASASGGLSGANVLTF
>TRBV28|TRBJ2-3|few|TRBD1
TGTGCCAGCAGATCCTCCGGGACAGGAGGAGTTTTT
CASRSSGTGGVF
>TRBV7-2|TRBJ2-5|.|.
TGTGCCAGCAGCTTAGAACGGGAGACCCAGTACTTC
CASSLERETQYF
>TRBV7-3|TRBJ2-2|.|TRBD2
TGTGCCAGCAGCTTAATGGCGGGGGTCGTGACCGGGGAGCTGTTTTTT
CASSLMAGVVTGELFF
>TRBV19|TRBJ2-6|few|TRBD1
TGTGCCACTCGGACAGGTAATTTAGGAGGGGCCAACGTCCTGACTTTC
CATRTGNLGGANVLTF
>TRBV18|TRBJ1-1|.|TRBD1
TGTGCCAGCTCACCATGGACAGGGACAGGGGGCAGGGTTGAAGCTTTCTTT
CASSPWTGTGGRVEAFF
>TRBV19|TRBJ2-7|once|.
TGTGCCAGTACGCAGGGCCGGGCATCTCGTGAGCAGTACTTC
CASTQGRASREQYF
>TRBV6-5|TRBJ1-5|few|.
TGTGCCAGCAGGAGGGGACAAAGCCAGCCCCAGCATTTT
CASRRGQSQPQHF
>TRBV19|TRBJ1-4|.|TRBD1
TGTGCCAGTAGTATCGGACAGGGTATGAATGAAAAACTGTTTTTT
CASSIGQGMNEKLFF
>TRBV7-9|TRBJ1-5|.|.
TGTGCCAGCAGCTTAGGGACGGGACAAATCAATCAGCCCCAGCATTTT
CASSLGTGQINQPQHF
>TRBV6-6|TRBJ1-1|medium-sized|.
TGTGCCAGCTGTCTACCCTGGGGAGACACTGAAGCTTTCTTT
CASCLPWGDTEAFF
>TRBV7-2|TRBJ1-3|.|TRBD1
TGTGCCAGCAGCAAACGGACAGGGGTCGGAAACACCATATATTTT
CASSKRTGVGNTIYF
>TRBV6-6|TRBJ2-2|.|.
TGTGCCAGCAGTTACAACAGGGTAAACACCGGGGAGCTGTTTTTT
CASSYNRVNTGELFF
>TRBV6-1|TRBJ1-1|once|.
TGTGCCAGCAGTCAGTTCACTGAAGCTTTCTTT
CASSQFTEAFF
>TRBV18|TRBJ2-7|.|TRBD1
TGTGCCAGCTCACCGGGACAGGGGTCGTTCAGCGAGCAGTACTTC
CASSPGQGSFSEQYF
>TRBV5-3|TRBJ1-5|.|TRBD1
TGTGCCAGAAGCTTGGCACTACAGGGGGGGAGTCAGCCCCAGCATTTT
CARSLALQGGSQPQHF
>TRBV4-2|TRBJ2-2|.|.
TGTGCCAGCAGCCAAGATTCAACCGGGGAGCTGTTTTTT
CASSQDSTGELFF
>TRBV29-1|TRBJ2-3|.|.
TGCAGCGTTGAATGGGTCGGGGGCACAGATACGCAGTATTTT
CSVEWVGGTDTQYF
>TRBV5-5|TRBJ1-4|.|.
TGTGCCAGCAGCTTGCCGGAGGGGACGGGAGGTGAAAAACTGTTTTTT
CASSLPEGTGGEKLFF
>TRBV18|TRBJ1-4|.|TRBD1
TGTGCCAGCTCTCCCGGACAGGGGTCTGAAAAACTGTTTTTT
CASSPGQGSEKLFF
>TRBV10-3|TRBJ1-5|medium-sized|.
TGTGCCATCAGTGCAGGGTTTGGTCAGCCCCAGCATTTT
CAISAGFGQPQHF
>TRBV7-9|TRBJ1-2|few|.
TGTGCCAGCAACAGAGGGGGAGATGGCTACACCTTC
CASNRGGDGYTF
>TRBV4-3|TRBJ1-4|.|TRBD1
TGCGCCAGCAGCCAAGATGGGGACAGGGTTTTCGGCAATGAAAAACTGTTTTTT
CASSQDGDRVFGNEKLFF
>TRBV6-6|TRBJ2-7|medium-sized|.
TGTGCCAGCAGTTCCGGCGGCTCCTACGAGCAGTACTTC
CASSSGGSYEQYF
>TRBV4-2|TRBJ2-5|.|TRBD2
TGTGCCAGCAGCCAAAGCGGGGGGGAGACCCAGTACTTC
CASSQSGGETQYF
>TRBV4-1|TRBJ1-1|few|.
TGCGCCAGCAGCCCGGGCTGGGGAGGAGACACTGAAGCTTTCTTT
CASSPGWGGDTEAFF
>TRBV5-4|TRBJ1-1|medium-sized|TRBD1
TGTGCCAGCAGGGCCGACAGGGGTACGAACACTGAAGCTTTCTTT
CASRADRGTNTEAFF